The entry below gives a single T cell receptor beta chain sequence along with its context. Its antigen is currently unknown. The V end was cut by 2 bases, the J end by 7 bases, with 15 bases between. This CDR3 comprises 15 residues. Germline CDR1 MNHEY, CDR2 SMNVEV (reference sequence). The sample is drawn from a study of cytomegalovirus exposure and HLA in healthy donors. Study-wide background: From about 180 million T cells, an earlier analysis saw approximately 110 million unique TCR beta sequences. Study-level points and caveats: Later genetic work tied a missense DCLRE1C variant to beta-chain V and J trimming. Association with HLA alleles at 0.05 false discovery rate was found for 16,951 TCR beta sequences in a later analysis.

The PCR ran on 60 Vbeta and 13 Jbeta primers. The method was immunoSEQ multiplex PCR; TCRdb's version includes in-frame clones alone and lacks a portion of them. This repertoire shows approximately 100,000 clones, around 80% found once; its top ten account for over 15%. This clonotype was sampled from a man aged 60 to 69 in good health and CMV-seropositive. The V and J genes are TRBV27 and TRBJ1-5, with unresolved D. The sample was PBMCs. This CDR3 is CASSLEGRGEQPQHF. The CDR3 region has the DNA TGTGCCAGCAGTTTAGAGGGTCGAGGAGAACAGCCCCAGCATTTT.